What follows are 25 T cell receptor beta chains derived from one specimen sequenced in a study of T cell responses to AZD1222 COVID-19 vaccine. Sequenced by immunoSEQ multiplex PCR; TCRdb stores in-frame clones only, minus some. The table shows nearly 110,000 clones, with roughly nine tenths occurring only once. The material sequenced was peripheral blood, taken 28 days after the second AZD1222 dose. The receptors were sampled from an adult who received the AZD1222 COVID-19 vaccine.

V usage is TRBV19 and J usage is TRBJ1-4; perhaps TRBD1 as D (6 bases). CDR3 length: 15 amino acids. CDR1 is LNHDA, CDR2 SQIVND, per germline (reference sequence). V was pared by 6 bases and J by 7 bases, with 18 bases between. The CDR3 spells CASRRSTGPGEKLFF. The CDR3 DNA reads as TGTGCCAGTAGACGCTCGACAGGACCTGGTGAAAAACTGTTTTTT.

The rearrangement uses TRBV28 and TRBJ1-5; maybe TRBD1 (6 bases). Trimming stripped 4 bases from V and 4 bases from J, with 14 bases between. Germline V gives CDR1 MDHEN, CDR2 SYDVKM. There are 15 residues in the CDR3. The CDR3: CASSYRTVNNQPQHF. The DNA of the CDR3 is TGTGCCAGCAGTTACCGGACAGTTAATAATCAGCCCCAGCATTTT.

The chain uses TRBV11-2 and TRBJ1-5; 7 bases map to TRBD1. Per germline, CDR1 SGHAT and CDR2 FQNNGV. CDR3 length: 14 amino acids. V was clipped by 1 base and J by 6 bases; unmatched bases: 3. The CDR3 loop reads CASSLGGGGQPQHF. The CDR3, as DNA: TGTGCCAGCAGCTTAGGAGGGGGCGGTCAGCCCCAGCATTTT.

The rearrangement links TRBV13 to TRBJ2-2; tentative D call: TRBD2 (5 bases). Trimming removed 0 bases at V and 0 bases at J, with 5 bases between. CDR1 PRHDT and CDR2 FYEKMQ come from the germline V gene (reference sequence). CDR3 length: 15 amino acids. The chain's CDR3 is CASSLGLANTGELFF. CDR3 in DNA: TGTGCCAGCAGCTTAGGACTAGCGAACACCGGGGAGCTGTTTTTT.

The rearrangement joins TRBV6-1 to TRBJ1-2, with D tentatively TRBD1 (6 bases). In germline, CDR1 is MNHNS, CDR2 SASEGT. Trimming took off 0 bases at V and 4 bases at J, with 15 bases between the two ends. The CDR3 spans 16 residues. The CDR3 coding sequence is TGTGCCAGCAGTGAAGCGCTGGGGGCCCCGGGCTATGGCTACACCTTC. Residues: CASSEALGAPGYGYTF.

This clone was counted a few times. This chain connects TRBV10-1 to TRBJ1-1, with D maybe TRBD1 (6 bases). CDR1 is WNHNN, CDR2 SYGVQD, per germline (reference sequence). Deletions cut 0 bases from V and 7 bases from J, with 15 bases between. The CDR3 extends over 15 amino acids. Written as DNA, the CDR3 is TGCGCCAGCAGTGAGTCCTCTTCAGGGGACAATGAAGCTTTCTTT. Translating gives CASSESSSGDNEAFF.

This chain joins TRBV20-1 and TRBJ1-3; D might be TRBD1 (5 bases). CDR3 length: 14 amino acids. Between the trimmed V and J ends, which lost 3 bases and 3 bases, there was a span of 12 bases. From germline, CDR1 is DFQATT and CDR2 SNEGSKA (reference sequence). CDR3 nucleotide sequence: TGCAGTGCTAGTTATGAGGGGCATGGAAACACCATATATTTT. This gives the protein CSASYEGHGNTIYF.

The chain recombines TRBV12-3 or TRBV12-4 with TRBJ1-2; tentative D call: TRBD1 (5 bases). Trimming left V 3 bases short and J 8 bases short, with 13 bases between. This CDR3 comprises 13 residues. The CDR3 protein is CASSFVGTLGYTF. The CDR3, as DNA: TGTGCCAGCAGTTTCGTGGGGACCCTCGGCTACACCTTC.

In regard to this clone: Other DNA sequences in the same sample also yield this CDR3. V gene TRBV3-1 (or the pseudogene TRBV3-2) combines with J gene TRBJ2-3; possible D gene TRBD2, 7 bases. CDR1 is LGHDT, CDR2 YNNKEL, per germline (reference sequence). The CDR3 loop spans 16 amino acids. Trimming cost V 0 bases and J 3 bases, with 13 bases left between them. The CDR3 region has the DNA TGTGCCAGCAGCCAAGATCCGGGGGGCGGGACAGATACGCAGTATTTT. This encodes CASSQDPGGGTDTQYF.

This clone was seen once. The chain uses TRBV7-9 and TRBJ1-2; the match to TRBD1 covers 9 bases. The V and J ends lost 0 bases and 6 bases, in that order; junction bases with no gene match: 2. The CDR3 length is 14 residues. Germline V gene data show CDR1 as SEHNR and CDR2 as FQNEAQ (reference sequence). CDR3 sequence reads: CASSLAGDRDGYTF. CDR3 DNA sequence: TGTGCCAGCAGCTTAGCAGGGGACAGGGATGGCTACACCTTC.

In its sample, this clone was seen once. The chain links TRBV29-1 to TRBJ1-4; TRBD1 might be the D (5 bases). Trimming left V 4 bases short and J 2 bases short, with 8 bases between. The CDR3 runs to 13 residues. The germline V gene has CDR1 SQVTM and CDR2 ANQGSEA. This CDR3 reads CSVGRGTNEKLFF. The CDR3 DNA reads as TGCAGCGTTGGACGGGGGACTAATGAAAAACTGTTTTTT.

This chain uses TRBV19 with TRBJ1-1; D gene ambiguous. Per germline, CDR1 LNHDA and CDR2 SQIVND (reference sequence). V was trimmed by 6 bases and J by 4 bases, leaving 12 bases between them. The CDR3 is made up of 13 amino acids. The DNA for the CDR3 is TGTGCCAGTAGCCCCGGAGTCGTCACTGAAGCTTTCTTT. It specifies CASSPGVVTEAFF.

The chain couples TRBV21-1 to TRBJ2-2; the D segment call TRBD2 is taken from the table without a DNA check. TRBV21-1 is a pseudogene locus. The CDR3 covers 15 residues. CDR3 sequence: CASSKEDYLGGELFF. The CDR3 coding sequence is TGTGCCAGCAGCAAAGAGGACTATCTGGGCGGGGAGCTGTTTTTT.

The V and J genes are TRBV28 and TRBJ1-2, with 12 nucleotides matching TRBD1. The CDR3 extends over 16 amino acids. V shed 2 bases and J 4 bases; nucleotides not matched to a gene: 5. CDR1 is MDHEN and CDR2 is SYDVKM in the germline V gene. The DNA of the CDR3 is TGTGCCAGCAGTTTAGGCGGGGACAGGGGGCGCTATGGCTACACCTTC. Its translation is CASSLGGDRGRYGYTF.

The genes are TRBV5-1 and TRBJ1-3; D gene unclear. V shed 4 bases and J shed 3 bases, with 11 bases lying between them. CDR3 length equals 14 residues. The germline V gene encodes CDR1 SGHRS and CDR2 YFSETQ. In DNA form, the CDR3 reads TGCGCCAGCAGCCCGGACTATGGTGGAAACACCATATATTTT. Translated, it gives CASSPDYGGNTIYF.

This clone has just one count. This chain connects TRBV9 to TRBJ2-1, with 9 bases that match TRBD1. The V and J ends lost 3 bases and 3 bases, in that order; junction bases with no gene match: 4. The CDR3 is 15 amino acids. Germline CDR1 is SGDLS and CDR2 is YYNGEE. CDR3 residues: CASSATGGYYNEQFF. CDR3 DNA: TGTGCCAGCAGCGCGACAGGGGGATACTACAATGAGCAGTTCTTC.

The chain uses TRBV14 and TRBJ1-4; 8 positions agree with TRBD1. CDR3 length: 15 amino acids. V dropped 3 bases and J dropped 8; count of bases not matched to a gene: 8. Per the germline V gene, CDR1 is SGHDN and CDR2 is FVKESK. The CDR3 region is CASSHGGQVAEKLFF. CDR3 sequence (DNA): TGTGCCAGCAGCCACGGGGGACAGGTTGCCGAAAAACTGTTTTTT.

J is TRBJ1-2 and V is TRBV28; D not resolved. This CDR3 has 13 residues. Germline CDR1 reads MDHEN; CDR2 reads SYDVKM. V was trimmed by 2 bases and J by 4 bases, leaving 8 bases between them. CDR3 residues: CASSLGEPYGYTF. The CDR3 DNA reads TGTGCCAGCAGTTTAGGGGAGCCCTATGGCTACACCTTC.

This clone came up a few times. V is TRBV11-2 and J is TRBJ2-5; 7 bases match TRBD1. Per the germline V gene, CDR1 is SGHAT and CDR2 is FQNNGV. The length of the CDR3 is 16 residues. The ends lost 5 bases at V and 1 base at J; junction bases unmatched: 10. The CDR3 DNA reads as TGTGCCAGCAGCCCTTCGAGGGGGCCTATCCAAGAGACCCAGTACTTC. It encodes CASSPSRGPIQETQYF.

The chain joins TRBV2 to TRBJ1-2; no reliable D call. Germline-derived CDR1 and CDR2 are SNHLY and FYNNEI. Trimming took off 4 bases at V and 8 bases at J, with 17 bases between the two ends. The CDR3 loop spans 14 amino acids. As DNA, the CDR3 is TGTGCCAGCAGTGCCAAAACTACTCCCGGCGGCTACACCTTC. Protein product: CASSAKTTPGGYTF.

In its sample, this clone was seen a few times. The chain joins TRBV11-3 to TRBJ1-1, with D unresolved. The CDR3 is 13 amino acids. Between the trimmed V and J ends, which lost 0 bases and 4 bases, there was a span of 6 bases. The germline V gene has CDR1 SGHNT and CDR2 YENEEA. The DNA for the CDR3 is TGTGCCAGCAGCTTAGAGACCGCCACTGAAGCTTTCTTT. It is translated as CASSLETATEAFF. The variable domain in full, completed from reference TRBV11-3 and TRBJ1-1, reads EAGVVQSPRYKIIEKKQPVAFWCNPISGHNTLYWYLQNLGQGPELLIRYENEEAVDDSQLPKDRFSAERLKGVDSTLKIQPAELGDSAVYLCASSLETATEAFFGQGTRLTVV.

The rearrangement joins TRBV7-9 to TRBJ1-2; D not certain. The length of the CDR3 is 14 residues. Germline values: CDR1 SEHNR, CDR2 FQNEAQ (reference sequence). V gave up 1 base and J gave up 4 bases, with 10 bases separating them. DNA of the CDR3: TGTGCCAGCAGCTTAGAAGGGTCGGGCTATGGCTACACCTTC. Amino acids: CASSLEGSGYGYTF. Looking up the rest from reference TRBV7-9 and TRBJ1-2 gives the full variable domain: DTGVSQNPRHKITKRGQNVTFRCDPISEHNRLYWYRQTLGQGPEFLTYFQNEAQLEKSRLLSDRFSAERPKGSFSTLEIQRTEQGDSAMYLCASSLEGSGYGYTFGSGTRLTVV.

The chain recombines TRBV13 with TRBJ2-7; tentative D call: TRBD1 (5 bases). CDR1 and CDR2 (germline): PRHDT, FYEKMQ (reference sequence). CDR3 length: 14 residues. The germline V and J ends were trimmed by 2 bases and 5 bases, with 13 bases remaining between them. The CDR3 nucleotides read TGTGCCAGCAGCTTACTGGGGCTCGACCACGAGCAGTACTTC. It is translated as CASSLLGLDHEQYF.

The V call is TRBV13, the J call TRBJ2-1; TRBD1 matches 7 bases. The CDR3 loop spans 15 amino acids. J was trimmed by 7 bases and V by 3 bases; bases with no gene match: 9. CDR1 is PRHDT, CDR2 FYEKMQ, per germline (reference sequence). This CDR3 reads CASSFYRGVVNEQFF. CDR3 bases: TGTGCCAGCAGCTTCTACAGGGGAGTAGTAAATGAGCAGTTCTTC.

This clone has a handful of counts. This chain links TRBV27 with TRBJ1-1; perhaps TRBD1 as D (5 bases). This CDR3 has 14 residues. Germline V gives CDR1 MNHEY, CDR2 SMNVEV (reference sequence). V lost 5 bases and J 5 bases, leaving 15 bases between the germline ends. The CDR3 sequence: CASSRREGRTEAFF. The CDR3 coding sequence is TGTGCCAGCAGTCGCCGGGAGGGGAGGACTGAAGCTTTCTTT.